This T cell receptor beta chain was retrieved from a study of T cell changes during pregnancy in multiple sclerosis (dated by TCRdb to between 2018 and 2020). The study in broad terms: Changes in the T cell repertoire over the course of pregnancy were examined in this study in women with multiple sclerosis.

To prepare the library, the immunoSEQ multiplex PCR assay was applied. The table was pulled from immuneACCESS by TCRdb, which kept in-frame rearrangements only. Such tables lose some clones; where checked, under half of the loss comes from unresolved V genes, and the rest has no known cause. The sample includes nearly 110,000 clones, with just under 95% observed a single time. The biggest ten clones account for less than 2% of the sample. A word on this clone: This receptor's antigen is unknown. No much larger clone is present one base from it, and per-base qualities are unavailable.

The sample consisted of peripheral blood, taken after pregnancy. The receptor was derived from a female donor with multiple sclerosis, enrolled in a pregnancy study.

The DNA reads TGTGCCAGCAGTGAAGCCCGGGATAGCGGGAAAGCCGGGGAGCTGTTTTTT. This translates into CASSEARDSGKAGELFF. The chain is assembled from TRBV2 and TRBJ2-2; 8 bases in the middle match TRBD2. The CDR3 measures 17 amino acids from cysteine to phenylalanine. Left in the record is the CDR3 DNA by itself, 51 bases read in frame from the first base. As encoded in the germline V gene, CDR1 is SNHLY while CDR2 is FYNNEI. V is pruned by 0 bases and J by 6 bases, leaving 9 bases of the junction without a gene match.